This T cell receptor beta chain was observed in a study of cytomegalovirus exposure and HLA in healthy donors. Study outcomes and limitations: A few CMV-associated chains were confirmed in vitro to be specific for CMV antigens. Overall, around 160 TCR beta chains were annotated as cytomegalovirus-associated. Differences between HLA loci emerged in a later analysis of TCR association rates, with DRB1 most and HLA-C fewest.

Primers: 60 Vbeta forward and 13 Jbeta reverse. The table came from immunoSEQ multiplex PCR; TCRdb's copy has only in-frame clones and leaves some out. Among under 150,000 clones listed, roughly three fifths were seen once. The CDR3 is 15 amino acids. The V and J ends lost 3 bases and 4 bases respectively, with 12 bases between them. Germline lookup yields CDR1 KGHSH and CDR2 LQKENI. Comments on this clone: The antigen is undetermined.

The receptor comes from a woman aged 40 to 50 in good health and CMV-seropositive. Sequenced material: PBMCs. The chain links TRBV18 to TRBJ1-4, with D maybe TRBD1 (6 bases). The CDR3 protein is CASSPEKGVNEKLFF. As DNA, the CDR3 is TGTGCCAGCTCACCCGAGAAGGGGGTTAATGAAAAACTGTTTTTT.